This entry is about one TCR beta chain. The sample is drawn from a study of identical twins. MiXCR was run by TCRdb on the 5' RACE reads, yielding one entry per CDR3 protein. The sample lists some 250,000 distinct CDR3 sequences; under 8.5% were seen once. These same data were also listed under a study on T cells expressing NK-cell markers.

The material sequenced was CD8+ T cells sorted from blood. This sequence was found in a young woman in good health.

CDR3 loop: CASSFRSIEAFF. In DNA, the CDR3 is TGTGCCAGCAGCTTTCGTTCAATTGAAGCTTTCTTT. J is TRBJ1-1 and V is TRBV7-9, with D unresolved. The CDR3 covers 12 residues. Trimming took 3 bases from V and 7 from J, leaving 9 bases between them. Germline CDR1 reads SEHNR; CDR2 reads FQNEAQ (reference sequence).